The entry below gives a single T cell receptor beta chain sequence along with its context. This sample was taken from a study of blood T cell repertoires in COVID-19. For the study at large: Italy, Spain and the United States were the sources of the convalescent and acute COVID-19 samples. PBMCs, B-cell-depleted T cells, or T cells were the source of the cDNA or gDNA that made up the material.

Patients from Seattle were sampled longitudinally, starting during active infection. Germline-derived CDR1 and CDR2 are SNHLY and FYNNEI. V lost 4 bases and J lost 7; bases outside the gene matches: 9. The CDR3 has 14 amino acids. Per the original data handling: Scientists estimated how many nucleated cells there were by amplifying reference gene primers. Only in-frame clones appear in the TCRdb table, and some are missing; sequencing was by immunoSEQ multiplex PCR. The D gene and trimming were derived from the DNA, and the V and J assignments and clone size from that table. The data contain 300,000 to 450,000 clones, roughly nine tenths of them singletons.

The chain has TRBV2 and TRBJ2-7; 8 bases match TRBD1. The sample taken for sequencing was peripheral blood. The source is a woman aged 55-75 years with COVID-19, enrolled during active disease. The DNA for the CDR3 is TGTGCCAGCAGTGTCCCCGGGACAGGTAGGGAGCAGTACTTC. This codes for CASSVPGTGREQYF.